This T cell receptor beta chain comes out of a study of human T cells and chemical hapten exposure (dated by TCRdb to the early 2020s). In terms of the full investigation: For sensitization, 2% DPC in acetone was applied to an approximately 2 cm by approximately 2 cm area of upper inner arm skin. Libraries were combined into a pool for sequencing, and differences in TCR yield between samples came mainly from small differences in library volumes within the pool. Blood samples were taken from patients before sensitization (week 0) and then at 2, 6 and about 24 weeks after DPC sensitization. Throughout the study period of roughly 24 weeks, patients also received therapeutic DPC doses to the scalp every week. For TCR sequencing, blood came from approximately 29 alopecia patients at anywhere from one to four time points (pre-sensitization, 2, 6 and 24 weeks). The patient cohort, mostly female, included alopecia areata with under or over 50% scalp involvement, alopecia totalis and alopecia universalis. Patch testing was done on the upper back using Finn chambers containing 0.01% DPC, and results were scored after 6 days according to International Contact Dermatitis Research Group standards. Peripheral blood TCR repertoire changes were tracked in vivo in alopecia patients during primary and secondary sensitization to the hapten diphenylcyclopropenone (DPC).

CDR3 length: 15 amino acids, cysteine to phenylalanine. The read is trimmed to its CDR3 DNA, 45 bases read in frame from base 1. The junction carries 20 bases between V and J, which are trimmed by 1 base and 8 bases respectively. CDR1 and CDR2, per the germline V gene (reference sequence), are DFQATT and SNEGSKA. Paper-wide results and their limitations: Because every patient had alopecia, a presumed autoimmune disease, the patients' immune response might differ from that of healthy individuals. Compared with pre-sensitization or healthy control sets, expanded TCRs formed significantly more large CDR3 similarity clusters, which is consistent with antigen-driven responses. Repeated subsampling changed both the strength of the expansion versus patch-test correlation and the threshold at which the correlation became significant. No change with DPC sensitization was found in the number of TCRs above 1 in 1000 frequency, and no evidence of global repertoire structure alterations was found. Patch test score was positively correlated with the number of PT1 expanded TCRs, with significance at thresholds 8, 16 and 32 but not at 4.

Receptor amplification or capture employed RACE. Instrument on record: NextSeq 500. During library preparation, unique molecular identifiers were attached to individual cDNA molecules so that TCRs could be counted quantitatively and reproducibly. Both TCR alpha and TCR beta chains were sequenced from each blood RNA sample. Per the source publication's procedure: A median of about 89,000 TCRs per sample was observed, with a range of roughly 23,224 to 750,000. V, J and CDR3 annotation of the TCR reads was performed with the Decombinator software suite. For PS versus PT1 abundance plots, all samples were subsampled to the same number of TCRs (28,000). Expanded TCRs were defined as absent before sensitization and observed at least eight times at the 2-week time point. Clones were called with MiXCR by TCRdb after fastp trimmed the public reads at Q25, and only in-frame beta chains were retained. Records with the same CDR3 protein are collapsed into one entry carrying the most frequent genes and DNA. The V and J calls, along with clone size, are taken from TCRdb and not from the paper's own processing. Within this sample are 180,000 or so distinct CDR3 sequences, with about 14% of them counted one time only. The ten largest clones represent 1.7% of the sample.

A note on this clonotype: Its antigen target is currently unknown. No much larger clone is present one base from it, and per-base qualities are unavailable.

What this sample's time point label stands for: patch test 1, 2 weeks after DPC sensitization. Read against the paper, the sample's treatment or condition label means: therapeutic diphenylcyclopropenone sensitization with weekly scalp DPC. At every patch-test visit, the blood draw took place before the patch test was put on. Patients were eligible if aged 18 to 70, diagnosed with alopecia and judged suitable for DPC therapy, and pregnant patients were excluded. Total RNA was extracted from unfractionated whole blood collected in Tempus Blood RNA tubes. Sequencing used whole blood, obtained in connection with sensitization to the hapten diphenylcyclopropenone (DPC). This sequence originates from a woman aged 25 to 39 with alopecia areata. Some clones in this sample may be carry-over from other donors' samples. Here the chain combines TRBV20-1 and TRBJ1-2; the D gene cannot be named for sure. The nucleotide sequence reads as follows: TGCAGTGCTAGAGTCCCGACACGGCCTATTGACGGCTACACCTTC. This yields the protein CSARVPTRPIDGYTF.